In its sample, the clone carrying this TCR beta chain was seen a few times. Its target is not known. This sample was included in a study of identical twins. Findings of the study overall: Sharing of beta out-of-frame sequences by twins showed a weaker excess. In zero-insertion analyses, partial confounding could arise from invariant MAIT and iNKT cells.

The germline V gene has CDR1 SGHNT and CDR2 YENEEA. V lost 5 bases to trimming and J lost 7 bases; unmatched junction nucleotides: 13. The CDR3 totals 16 residues. Unique molecular identifiers were present on the cDNA, which also gained a universal primer site by template switching. TCRdb re-analysed the 5' RACE reads in MiXCR, keeping a single row per CDR3 protein. The top ten clones hold 8.8% of a sample with 200,000 to 250,000 distinct CDR3 sequences, about 14% of them seen once. The sequencing input was memory (CD45RO+) T cells sorted from blood. The receptor's source is a woman between 18 and 29 years old in good health. V gene TRBV11-3 combines with J gene TRBJ2-1; 8 bases align to TRBD2. CDR3 in amino acids: CASSPSSGGARNEQFF. The CDR3 DNA reads TGTGCCAGCAGCCCCTCCTCCGGGGGGGCCAGGAATGAGCAGTTCTTC.